Sequencing of this T cell receptor (beta chain) was carried out in a study of beta chain features in type 1 diabetes. General observations from the study: Across all four CD4+ subsets, people with type 1 diabetes showed modestly shorter TCRB CDR3s. Relative to healthy donors, patients appeared to have naive, central memory and Treg TCRB repertoires that were more similar.

By way of CD45RO/CCR7/CD25/CD127/CD95/CD27, the CD4+ regulatory, stem cell-like memory, central memory and naive cells were sorted. Expressed TCRB transcripts were sequenced after all isolated RNA was converted to cDNA. TCRdb's table, derived via immunoSEQ multiplex PCR, lists solely in-frame clones and lacks some. Of 150,000 to 180,000 clones detected, 10% appear once; the ten largest clones hold more than 0.4%. The CDR3 is made up of 17 amino acids. Per germline, CDR1 SGHVS and CDR2 FNYEAQ. Deletions cut 5 bases from V and 0 bases from J, with 16 bases between. With regard to this clone: Its antigen is not identified.

The material sequenced was central memory CD4+ T cells from blood. This TCR came from a man aged 25-40 years with type 1 diabetes. The chain is built from TRBV7-6 and TRBJ2-2, with unresolved D. The CDR3 is CASSPRPAQSNTGELFF. The CDR3 DNA follows: TGTGCCAGCAGCCCACGCCCAGCACAGTCGAACACCGGGGAGCTGTTTTTT.